The rows below give T cell receptor beta chains drawn from one sample of a study of cytomegalovirus exposure and HLA in healthy donors. The table came from immunoSEQ multiplex PCR; TCRdb's copy has only in-frame clones and leaves some out. The sample carries approximately 170,000 clones, about 82% recorded once. Sequenced material: PBMCs. These receptors were obtained from a woman aged 18-35 years in good health and CMV-seronegative. Both conserved end residues are part of each CDR3. The D gene is left open where the match is weak. The size field is filled for only some rows; it gives once, few, many or a size class.

>TRBJ1-1|TRBV18|TRBD1|NA
TGTGCCAGCTCAGACCGCGTAGGGACAGGGGTCATGAACACTGAAGCTTTCTTT
CASSDRVGTGVMNTEAFF
>TRBJ1-1|TRBV28|NA|NA
TGTGCCAGCAGTTTAGGGGGAGGCACTGAAGCTTTCTTT
CASSLGGGTEAFF
>TRBJ2-7|TRBV6-1|TRBD2|NA
TGTGCCAGCCTACTAGCGGGCCCGTTCTACGAGCAGTACTTC
CASLLAGPFYEQYF
>TRBJ1-1|TRBV30|NA|NA
TGTGCCCGGACAGTCCCGAACACTGAAGCTTTCTTT
CARTVPNTEAFF
>TRBJ2-1|TRBV13|NA|once
TGTGCCAGCAGCAAAGCCGGGGGCTCCTACAATGAGCAGTTCTTC
CASSKAGGSYNEQFF
>TRBJ2-1|TRBV19|TRBD2|few
TGTGCCAGTAGTATTCAAGCGGGGTTTGTAAATGAGCAGTTCTTC
CASSIQAGFVNEQFF
>TRBJ2-2|TRBV10-3|NA|NA
TGTGCCATCAGTGTTCAGACCGGGGAGCTGTTTTTT
CAISVQTGELFF
>TRBJ2-2|TRBV10-3|TRBD1|NA
TGTGCCATCAGTGAGCTGGACAGGGAGGCCGGGGAGCTGTTTTTT
CAISELDREAGELFF
>TRBJ1-1|TRBV7-8|NA|NA
TGTGCCAGCAGCTTAGAGAGGGCAGGGAGGGTAGAAGCTTTCTTT
CASSLERAGRVEAFF
>TRBJ2-7|TRBV6-1|TRBD1|NA
TGTGCCAGCAGTGAGTTCACAGGGGGGCCCTACGAGCAGTACTTC
CASSEFTGGPYEQYF
>TRBJ2-7|TRBV18|TRBD1|NA
TGTGCCAGCTCATCCGGACAGGGGGTGGGCGAGCAGTACTTC
CASSSGQGVGEQYF
>TRBJ1-5|TRBV6-5|TRBD1|NA
TGTGCCAGCAGTCGACAGGGCGATCATCAGCCCCAGCATTTT
CASSRQGDHQPQHF
>TRBJ2-3|TRBV13|NA|once
TGTGCCAGCACCAAGAGGACTATCGGGGTCGATACGCAGTATTTT
CASTKRTIGVDTQYF
>TRBJ2-4|TRBV20-1|NA|NA
TGCAGTGCCTACAGGGAAAACATTCAGTACTTC
CSAYRENIQYF
>TRBJ2-1|TRBV4-2|TRBD1|NA
TGTGCCAGCAGCCGAAACCGGGACAGGGGGAACGGTGAGCAGTTCTTC
CASSRNRDRGNGEQFF
>TRBJ2-1|TRBV27|NA|NA
TGTGCCAGCAGTTCCGACAATGAGCAGTTCTTC
CASSSDNEQFF
>TRBJ2-1|TRBV6-5|TRBD2|once
TGTGCCAGCAGTTACGGACTAGGGTACAATGAGCAGTTCTTC
CASSYGLGYNEQFF
>TRBJ2-7|TRBV5-6|TRBD1|once
TGTGCCAGCAGCCCCCGGGACAGCCGCTACGAGCAGTACTTC
CASSPRDSRYEQYF
>TRBJ1-1|TRBV15|NA|NA
TGTGCCACCAGCAGGGGTGGGGGCGGGGGGTCTGAAGCTTTCTTT
CATSRGGGGGSEAFF
>TRBJ2-1|TRBV28|NA|NA
TGTGCCAGCGTAGGAGGGACGGGTTACAATGAGCAGTTCTTC
CASVGGTGYNEQFF
>TRBJ1-5|TRBV5-6|NA|NA
TGTGCCAGCAGCTTGGCGGCTCGGGTGCCCCAGCATTTT
CASSLAARVPQHF
>TRBJ2-7|TRBV27|NA|NA
TGTGCCAGCAGTTTATCGGTTGGGACTGTAACCTACGAGCAGTACTTC
CASSLSVGTVTYEQYF
>TRBJ1-1|TRBV11-3|NA|NA
TGTGCCAGCAGCTTAGGGCAGGTGAACACTGAAGCTTTCTTT
CASSLGQVNTEAFF
>TRBJ2-3|TRBV6-4|TRBD1|NA
TGTGCCAGCAGTGCCGGGACAGGGGGCACAGATACGCAGTATTTT
CASSAGTGGTDTQYF
>TRBJ1-3|TRBV5-1|NA|NA
TGCGCCAGCAGCTTGTCTGGAGCTGGAAACACCATATATTTT
CASSLSGAGNTIYF
>TRBJ2-1|TRBV6-1|TRBD2|NA
TGTGCCAGCAGTGAAAAAGGAAGCGGGATACGGAATGAGCAGTTCTTC
CASSEKGSGIRNEQFF
>TRBJ1-1|TRBV6-5|NA|NA
TGTGCCAGCAGTCCCCGAGGCACGCGCCCTGAAGCTTTCTTT
CASSPRGTRPEAFF
>TRBJ1-6|TRBV19|NA|NA
TGTGCCAGTAGTAGTGACAGCTCACCCCTCCACTTT
CASSSDSSPLHF
>TRBJ1-4|TRBV4-2|NA|NA
TGTGCCAGCAGCCAGTCGGTATATGCAACTAATGAAAAACTGTTTTTT
CASSQSVYATNEKLFF
>TRBJ2-5|TRBV2|NA|NA
TGTGCCAGCAGTGAATATTCGGGAGCGGACCAAGAGACCCAGTACTTC
CASSEYSGADQETQYF
>TRBJ2-5|TRBV11-3|NA|NA
TGTGCCAGCAGCTTACCCATAGTGTCCCCAGAGACCCAGTACTTC
CASSLPIVSPETQYF
>TRBJ2-7|TRBV10-3|TRBD2|NA
TGTGCCATCAGTGATTCCCGGGAGGGTACCCCCTACGAGCAGTACTTC
CAISDSREGTPYEQYF
>TRBJ1-1|TRBV28|NA|NA
TGTGCCAGCAGTTTAGGGCAGGGGAAAACTGAAGCTTTCTTT
CASSLGQGKTEAFF
>TRBJ2-2|TRBV30|TRBD1|NA
TGTGCCTGGAGTGTTCGGGACAGGGATCTCACCGGGGAGCTGTTTTTT
CAWSVRDRDLTGELFF
>TRBJ2-7|TRBV19|TRBD1|NA
TGTGCCAGTAGACGACAGGGGTCCTACGAGCAGTACTTC
CASRRQGSYEQYF
>TRBJ2-3|TRBV5-8|TRBD2|NA
TGTGCCAGCAGCTTGGGGCTAGCGGGAGAAGATACGCAGTATTTT
CASSLGLAGEDTQYF
>TRBJ2-7|TRBV7-9|TRBD1|NA
TGTGCCAGCAGCTCGACAGGGTACGAGCAGTACTTC
CASSSTGYEQYF
>TRBJ2-5|TRBV5-6|NA|NA
TGTGCCAGCCAGGGAGGAGAGACCCAGTACTTC
CASQGGETQYF
>TRBJ2-3|TRBV5-1|NA|NA
TGCGCCAGCAGGGTCGGACAAGGACCACCCACAGATACGCAGTATTTT
CASRVGQGPPTDTQYF
>TRBJ2-7|TRBV5-4|NA|NA
TGTGCCAGCAGCTTGGTTGACAGAAGTACCTACGAGCAGTACTTC
CASSLVDRSTYEQYF
>TRBJ2-7|TRBV10-3|TRBD2|NA
TGTGCCACTAGCGGGAATCTTTACGAGCAGTACTTC
CATSGNLYEQYF
>TRBJ2-7|TRBV7-7|TRBD2|NA
TGTGCTAGCAGCTTAGATCGGGGGGCCTACGAGCAGTACTTC
CASSLDRGAYEQYF
>TRBJ2-3|TRBV13|TRBD1|NA
TGTGCCAGCAGCCCCCAGGACAGGCTCACAGATACGCAGTATTTT
CASSPQDRLTDTQYF
>TRBJ2-6|TRBV28|TRBD2|NA
TGTGCCAGCAGTTTCAGGCGTCAGGGGACTAGCGGCTCTGGGGCCAACGTCCTGACTTTC
CASSFRRQGTSGSGANVLTF
>TRBJ2-2|TRBV10-2|TRBD2|few
TGCGCCAGCAGTGAGAAGGCGGGAGGGCGTAGCGGGGAGCTGTTTTTT
CASSEKAGGRSGELFF
>TRBJ2-5|TRBV18|TRBD2|NA
TGTGCCAGCTCAAGCGGGACGCAACAAGAGACCCAGTACTTC
CASSSGTQQETQYF
>TRBJ2-7|TRBV2|TRBD1|once
TGTGCCAGCAGGCGGACAGGGGGCCCCTACGAGCAGTACTTC
CASRRTGGPYEQYF
>TRBJ2-3|TRBV7-9|NA|NA
TGTGCCAGCAGCTTAGAATGGGAGAGTGATACGCAGTATTTT
CASSLEWESDTQYF
>TRBJ2-7|TRBV4-3|NA|NA
TGCGCCAGCAGCCTCCCGAATAGCCTAGCTTATTCCTACGAGCAGTACTTC
CASSLPNSLAYSYEQYF
>TRBJ2-7|TRBV28|TRBD2|NA
TGTGCCAGCAGGGGGGGGTACCCCTACGAGCAGTACTTC
CASRGGYPYEQYF
>TRBJ2-1|TRBV7-9|TRBD2|NA
TGTGCCAGCAGCCTCCAGACTAGCGGGAGGTACAATGAGCAGTTCTTC
CASSLQTSGRYNEQFF